This T cell receptor beta chain was profiled in a study of T-cell reconstitution after alpha-beta-depleted transplantation in children. Study results and caveats: A year had passed since transplant, and T-cell counts and diversity by then came mostly from newly produced T cells. Alpha-beta T cells present about two months after transplant were reported to originate from several hundred expanded graft clones. At day 60, the high TCRbeta diversity found in some patients originated from recipient T cells and thymic progenitors that had survived.

Notes on this clonotype: As yet, its antigen is unknown.

The library targeted TCRbeta and was prepared with unique molecular identifiers. MiXCR, applied by TCRdb to the PCR reads, yields one record per CDR3 protein. The sample holds around 500,000 distinct CDR3 sequences, under 30% seen once. The CDR3 has 14 amino acids. Germline loops: CDR1 DFQATT, CDR2 SNEGSKA (reference sequence). The J segment lost 5 bases and the V segment lost 3 bases, leaving 6 bases of the junction unmatched. The V call is TRBV20-1, the J call TRBJ1-3; 8 bases match TRBD1. The input for sequencing was PBMCs, mostly from graft donor cells, taken 360 days after TCRalphabeta/CD19-depleted stem cell transplant. The sequence was collected from a boy in the first two years of life who had a stem cell transplant for acute myeloid leukemia, so the T cells may come from the graft donor. CDR3 amino acids: CSARAQGDRNTIYF. The CDR3, as DNA: TGCAGTGCTAGGGCACAGGGGGATAGAAACACCATATATTTT.